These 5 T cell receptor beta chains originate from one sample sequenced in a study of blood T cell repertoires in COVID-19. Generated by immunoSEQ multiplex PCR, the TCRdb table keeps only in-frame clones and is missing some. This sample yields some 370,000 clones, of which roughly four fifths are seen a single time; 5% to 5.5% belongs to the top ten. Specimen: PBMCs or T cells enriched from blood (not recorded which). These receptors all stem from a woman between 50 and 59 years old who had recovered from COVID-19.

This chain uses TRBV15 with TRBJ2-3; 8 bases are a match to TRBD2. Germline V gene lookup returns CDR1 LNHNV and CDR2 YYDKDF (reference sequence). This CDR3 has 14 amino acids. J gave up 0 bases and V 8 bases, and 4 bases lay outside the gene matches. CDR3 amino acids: CATHPGGSTDTQYF. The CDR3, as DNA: TGTGCCACCCACCCGGGAGGGAGCACAGATACGCAGTATTTT.

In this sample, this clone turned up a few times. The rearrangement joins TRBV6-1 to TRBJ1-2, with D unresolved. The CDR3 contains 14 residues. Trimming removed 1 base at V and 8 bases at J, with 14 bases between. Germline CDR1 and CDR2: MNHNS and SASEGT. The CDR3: CASSEGVEVSGYTF. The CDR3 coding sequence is TGTGCCAGCAGTGAAGGAGTCGAGGTTAGCGGCTACACCTTC.

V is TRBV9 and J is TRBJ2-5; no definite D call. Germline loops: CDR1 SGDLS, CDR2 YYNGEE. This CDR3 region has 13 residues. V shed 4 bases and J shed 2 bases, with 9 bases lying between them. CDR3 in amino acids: CASSSRNQETQYF. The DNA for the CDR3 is TGTGCCAGCAGCTCCAGAAATCAAGAGACCCAGTACTTC.

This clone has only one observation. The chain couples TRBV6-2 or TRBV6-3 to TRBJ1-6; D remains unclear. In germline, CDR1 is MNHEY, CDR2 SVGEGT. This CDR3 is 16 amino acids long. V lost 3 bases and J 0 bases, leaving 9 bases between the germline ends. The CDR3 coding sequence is TGTGCCAGCAGTTATGACTACGACTCCTATAATTCACCCCTCCACTTT. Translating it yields CASSYDYDSYNSPLHF.

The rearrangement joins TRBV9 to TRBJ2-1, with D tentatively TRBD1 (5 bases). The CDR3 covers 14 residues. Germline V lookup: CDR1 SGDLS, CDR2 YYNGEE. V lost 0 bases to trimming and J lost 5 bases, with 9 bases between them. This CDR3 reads CASSVGQINNEQFF. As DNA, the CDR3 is TGTGCCAGCAGCGTAGGACAGATCAACAATGAGCAGTTCTTC.